This T cell receptor (beta chain) originates from a study of cytomegalovirus exposure and HLA in healthy donors. PCR amplification relied on 60 Vbeta primers (plus 13 Jbeta primers). Data came from immunoSEQ multiplex PCR; TCRdb stores just in-frame clones and leaves some out. Here the sample spans some 97,000 clones, about 70% being singletons. This CDR3 spans 15 amino acids. Germline V gene lookup returns CDR1 LNHDA and CDR2 SQIVND (reference sequence). The V end lost 1 base, the J end lost 0 bases, and 6 bases lay between the germline ends. Sequencing used PBMCs. The chain couples TRBV19 to TRBJ1-4; D unresolved. The clonotype comes from a woman under 30 in good health and CMV-seropositive. CDR3 in amino acids: CASSIVAATNEKLFF. CDR3 nucleotide sequence: TGTGCCAGTAGTATAGTAGCAGCAACTAATGAAAAACTGTTTTTT.